The next 17 T cell receptor beta chains were all read from a single sample in a study of CD8 T cells in Susac syndrome. A quantity of roughly 0.5 to 1 ug RNA underwent reverse transcription using random hexamers. TCRdb itself ran the immunoSEQ multiplex PCR reads through MiXCR, one entry per CDR3 protein. The sample consists of about 300,000 distinct CDR3 sequences, about 90% of them appearing once. The sample was CD4+ T cells from PBMCs. The receptors were sampled from a human donor with multiple sclerosis.

This sequence joins TRBV7-9 and TRBJ2-7, with D perhaps given as TRBD1 or TRBD2 (5 bases each). The germline V and J ends were trimmed by 2 bases and 0 bases, with 14 bases remaining between them. The CDR3 has 16 amino acids. Germline CDR1 reads SEHNR; CDR2 reads FQNEAQ (reference sequence). The CDR3 DNA is TGTGCCAGCAGCTTAACGGGACGGAGGAGCTCCTACGAGCAGTACTTC. This gives the protein CASSLTGRRSSYEQYF.

The chain recombines TRBV18 with TRBJ2-3; D is perhaps TRBD1 (6 bases). This CDR3 contains 16 residues. CDR1 and CDR2 (germline): KGHSH, LQKENI. V was cut by 6 bases and J by 0 bases, with 16 bases left in between. The DNA for the CDR3 is TGTGCCAGCTCCCCGGTGGGGGCACGGAGCACAGATACGCAGTATTTT. It translates to CASSPVGARSTDTQYF.

This clonotype was detected a few times. The chain couples TRBV7-9 to TRBJ2-3; possible D gene TRBD2, 6 bases. The V gene lost 1 base and the J gene lost 4 bases, with 9 bases spanning the gap. The CDR3 runs 14 residues. From germline, CDR1 is SEHNR and CDR2 FQNEAQ (reference sequence). The chain's CDR3 is CASSLGRGSDTQYF. CDR3 in DNA: TGTGCCAGCAGCTTAGGGCGGGGTTCAGATACGCAGTATTTT.

The V call is TRBV18, the J call TRBJ2-1, with D perhaps TRBD1 (6 bases). Trimming left V 4 bases short and J 9 bases short, with 22 bases between. The CDR3 runs to 16 residues. Germline V gene sequence: CDR1 KGHSH, CDR2 LQKENI. The CDR3 nucleotides are TGTGCCAGCTCACACTCCGGGGTACCCAGCAGGGGTGAGCAGTTCTTC. It codes for CASSHSGVPSRGEQFF. Full variable domain (remainder filled in from reference TRBV18 and TRBJ2-1): NAGVMQNPRHLVRRRGQEARLRCSPMKGHSHVYWYRQLPEEGLKFMVYLQKENIIDESGMPKERFSAEFPKEGPSILRIQQVVRGDSAAYFCASSHSGVPSRGEQFFGPGTRLTVL.

The chain couples TRBV20-1 to TRBJ1-1; D is possibly TRBD1 (6 bases). Trimming took off 4 bases at V and 1 base at J, with 10 bases between the two ends. Germline assignment: CDR1 DFQATT and CDR2 SNEGSKA (reference sequence). The CDR3 contains 13 residues. The CDR3 loop reads CSAIRTENTEAFF. As DNA, the CDR3 is TGCAGTGCTATTCGGACAGAGAACACTGAAGCTTTCTTT.

This chain links TRBV5-1 with TRBJ2-1; TRBD1 agrees at 8 bases. The CDR3 length is 12 residues. Germline trimming cut 4 bases from V and 13 bases from J; bases unmatched to any gene: 7. Germline assignment: CDR1 SGHRS and CDR2 YFSETQ. Here the CDR3 reads CASSLDREDQFF. The CDR3 region has the DNA TGCGCCAGCAGCCTGGACAGGGAGGACCAGTTCTTC.

This chain joins TRBV4-1 and TRBJ1-1; no clear D gene. CDR1 is MGHRA and CDR2 is YSYEKL in the germline V gene. V dropped 1 base and J dropped 5 bases, with 11 bases sitting between them. This CDR3 contains 14 residues. The CDR3, as DNA: TGCGCCAGCAGCCAAGTTCTGGGGAGGACTGAAGCTTTCTTT. It encodes CASSQVLGRTEAFF.

The gene calls are TRBV2 and TRBJ2-2; D perhaps matches TRBD1 (6 bases). Per the germline V gene, CDR1 is SNHLY and CDR2 is FYNNEI. The CDR3 is made up of 16 amino acids. V shed 5 bases and J shed 4 bases, with 17 bases lying between them. The CDR3 is CASSRQAPSSTGELFF. As DNA, the CDR3 is TGTGCCAGCAGTCGACAGGCACCCTCCTCCACCGGGGAGCTGTTTTTT.

This sequence joins TRBV20-1 and TRBJ2-7, with 12 bases aligning to TRBD1. J was trimmed by 2 bases and V by 6 bases; bases with no gene match: 8. The CDR3 loop spans 15 amino acids. CDR1 is DFQATT and CDR2 is SNEGSKA in the germline V gene (reference sequence). This CDR3 reads CSAAGTGGKAYEQYF. In DNA, the CDR3 is TGCAGTGCCGCAGGGACAGGGGGCAAGGCCTACGAGCAGTACTTC.

The rearrangement joins TRBV28 to TRBJ1-2, with 8 bases matching TRBD1. V shed 6 bases, J shed 8 bases, and the junction held 11 bases outside the gene matches. Germline V gives CDR1 MDHEN, CDR2 SYDVKM. The CDR3 consists of 14 residues. In DNA form, the CDR3 reads TGTGCCAGCAGATACGGACAGGGCCTACGGGGCTACACCTTC. Its protein product is CASRYGQGLRGYTF.

The chain employs TRBV2 and TRBJ2-6, with D perhaps TRBD2 (5 bases). This CDR3 contains 15 residues. CDR1 is SNHLY, CDR2 FYNNEI, per germline. Between the trimmed V and J ends, which lost 3 bases and 2 bases, there was a span of 8 bases. The CDR3 loop reads CASSDRGTGANVLTF. In DNA, the CDR3 is TGTGCCAGCAGTGACAGAGGGACTGGGGCCAACGTCCTGACTTTC.

This chain joins TRBV4-1 and TRBJ1-1, with 9 bases aligning to TRBD1. With V trimmed by 4 bases and J by 10 bases, 13 bases remained unmatched. This CDR3 contains 15 residues. Germline CDR1 reads MGHRA; CDR2 reads YSYEKL. The DNA for the CDR3 is TGCGCCAGCAGCCCCCGGGACAGGGACCATATCGTAGCTTTCTTT. Its translation: CASSPRDRDHIVAFF.

This chain joins TRBV19 and TRBJ2-1; the D is unclear. The CDR3 spans 14 residues. V shed 4 bases and J shed 3 bases, with 10 bases lying between them. Germline V gene data show CDR1 as LNHDA and CDR2 as SQIVND (reference sequence). CDR3 amino acids: CASSTPRNYNEQFF. The CDR3 DNA is TGTGCCAGTAGTACCCCCAGAAACTACAATGAGCAGTTCTTC.

V gene TRBV29-1 combines with J gene TRBJ2-7, with TRBD2 matching 8 bases. This CDR3 region has 14 residues. The germline CDR1 and CDR2 sequences are SQVTM and ANQGSEA. V was clipped by 7 bases and J by 3 bases; unmatched bases: 11. The CDR3 protein is CSATLGGGRYEQYF. DNA of the CDR3: TGCAGCGCCACCCTGGGCGGGGGGCGCTACGAGCAGTACTTC.

This chain joins TRBV10-3 and TRBJ2-5; D is perhaps TRBD2 (5 bases). CDR3 length: 13 residues. Deletions cut 10 bases from V and 5 bases from J, with 17 bases between. CDR1 is ENHRY, CDR2 SYGVKD, per germline. The CDR3 sequence is CATGVGSLETQYF. In nucleotides, the CDR3 is TGTGCCACTGGAGTTGGGAGTTTGGAGACCCAGTACTTC.

V and J are TRBV12-3 or TRBV12-4 and TRBJ2-1, with 8 bases fitting TRBD1. The CDR3 contains 16 residues. With 3 bases clipped from V and 8 bases from J, the junction kept 12 bases outside the gene matches. The CDR3 protein is CASSFRTGPREDEQFF. CDR3 bases: TGTGCCAGCAGTTTCCGGACAGGGCCGAGAGAAGATGAGCAGTTCTTC.

The V call is TRBV7-3, the J call TRBJ1-1; 7 nucleotides match TRBD1. This CDR3 spans 15 amino acids. The V and J ends lost 4 bases and 1 base, in that order; junction bases with no gene match: 6. Germline V gene lookup returns CDR1 SGHTA and CDR2 FQGTGA. This CDR3 reads CASSSAGGGNTEAFF. Here the CDR3 DNA reads TGTGCCAGCAGCTCAGCAGGGGGAGGGAACACTGAAGCTTTCTTT.